The 22 T cell receptor beta chains below were found in one sample sequenced in a study of T cell responses to AZD1222 COVID-19 vaccine. The table came from immunoSEQ multiplex PCR; TCRdb's copy has only in-frame clones and leaves some out. The data hold about 180,000 clones, with more than 90% observed a single time. Sequenced here: peripheral blood, sampled on day 0 of AZD1222 vaccination. The receptors were gathered from an adult in good health.

This rearrangement joins TRBV18 to TRBJ2-3; no clear D gene. The germline V gene encodes CDR1 KGHSH and CDR2 LQKENI. V was cut by 6 bases and J by 0 bases, with 10 bases left in between. The CDR3 has 14 residues. CDR3 sequence: CASSLHGSTDTQYF. Here the CDR3 DNA reads TGTGCCAGCTCCCTCCACGGGAGCACAGATACGCAGTATTTT. Filled out from reference TRBV18 and TRBJ2-3, the complete variable domain reads NAGVMQNPRHLVRRRGQEARLRCSPMKGHSHVYWYRQLPEEGLKFMVYLQKENIIDESGMPKERFSAEFPKEGPSILRIQQVVRGDSAAYFCASSLHGSTDTQYFGPGTRLTVL.

The chain is built from TRBV29-1 and TRBJ1-2, with D tentatively TRBD1 (6 bases). Germline V gives CDR1 SQVTM, CDR2 ANQGSEA. There are 12 residues in the CDR3. The V gene lost 7 bases and the J gene lost 7 bases, with 16 bases spanning the gap. CDR3: CSATTGRSGYTF. The CDR3 DNA follows: TGCAGCGCTACTACAGGGCGCTCTGGCTACACCTTC.

J is TRBJ2-1 and V is TRBV6-5; 11 bases match TRBD2. CDR1 is MNHEY, CDR2 SVGAGI, per germline. This CDR3 contains 15 residues. The V and J ends lost 6 bases and 7 bases, in that order; junction bases with no gene match: 8. The CDR3 bases are TGTGCCAGCAGCCCCGGCCTAGCGGGAGGTAATGAGCAGTTCTTC. Amino acids: CASSPGLAGGNEQFF.

Only a few counts were recorded for this clone. The V call is TRBV2, the J call TRBJ1-6, with a tentative D call TRBD1 (6 bases). V was trimmed by 10 bases and J by 7 bases, leaving 23 bases between them. This CDR3 is 16 amino acids long. In germline, CDR1 is SNHLY, CDR2 FYNNEI. CDR3 sequence reads: CATALLQGIRNSPLHF. The CDR3 DNA follows: TGTGCCACCGCACTCCTACAGGGAATACGAAATTCACCCCTCCACTTT.

V is TRBV3-1 (or the pseudogene TRBV3-2) and J is TRBJ2-7; D is possibly TRBD2 (5 bases). Deletions cut 2 bases from V and 2 bases from J, with 13 bases between. CDR1 LGHDT and CDR2 YNNKEL come from the germline V gene (reference sequence). This CDR3 region has 15 residues. Here the CDR3 reads CASSQSGVRPYEQYF. In nucleotides, the CDR3 is TGTGCCAGCAGCCAAAGCGGAGTTCGGCCCTACGAGCAGTACTTC.

The CDR3, as DNA: TGTGCCAGCAGTGCGACAGGGGCCGAGCAGTACTTC. Translation gives CASSATGAEQYF. The rearrangement joins TRBV12-3 or TRBV12-4 to TRBJ2-7; TRBD1 matches 8 bases. The CDR3 consists of 12 residues. V lost 5 bases to trimming and J lost 6 bases; unmatched junction nucleotides: 3.

The chain links TRBV7-9 to TRBJ1-5; possibly TRBD1 for D (5 bases). Deletions cut 3 bases from V and 9 bases from J, with 12 bases between. The CDR3 is made up of 13 amino acids. The germline V gene encodes CDR1 SEHNR and CDR2 FQNEAQ (reference sequence). The CDR3 protein is CASSLAGTGPQHF. The CDR3 DNA reads TGTGCCAGCAGCTTGGCAGGGACTGGGCCCCAGCATTTT.

J is TRBJ1-6 and V is TRBV6-5; D perhaps matches TRBD1 (5 bases). From germline, CDR1 is MNHEY and CDR2 SVGAGI. CDR3 size: 16 residues. Trimming shortened V by 0 bases and J by 5 bases, and 11 bases separated the two germline ends. This CDR3 is CASSYSMVGDNSPLHF. CDR3 nucleotide sequence: TGTGCCAGCAGTTACTCGATGGTAGGGGATAATTCACCCCTCCACTTT.

This chain joins TRBV19 and TRBJ2-5, with 12 bases that match TRBD2. This CDR3 contains 16 residues. V lost 3 bases to trimming and J lost 4 bases; unmatched junction nucleotides: 6. Germline CDR1 reads LNHDA; CDR2 reads SQIVND (reference sequence). The CDR3 sequence is CASSILAGGPGETQYF. The CDR3 nucleotides are TGTGCCAGTAGTATCCTAGCGGGAGGGCCCGGAGAGACCCAGTACTTC.

Concerning this clone itself: The junction differs from germline at one of its ends, possibly a read error. This chain links TRBV5-4 with TRBJ1-2, with TRBD1 identical over 9 bases. This CDR3 has 15 amino acids. Per germline, CDR1 SGHNT and CDR2 YYREEE (reference sequence). The CDR3 nucleotides read TGTGCCAGCAGCGGCATACAGGGGGCGGGCTATAGCTACACCTTC. It translates to CASSGIQGAGYSYTF.

The V gene is TRBV5-6, the J gene TRBJ1-2, with 7 bases lining up with TRBD1. The germline V gene has CDR1 SGHDT and CDR2 YYEEEE. V shed 0 bases and J 5 bases; nucleotides not matched to a gene: 7. CDR3 length: 15 residues. The DNA of the CDR3 is TGTGCCAGCAGCTTGGGGAGGGGGCCGAGATATGGCTACACCTTC. Amino acid sequence: CASSLGRGPRYGYTF.

The genes are TRBV6-5 and TRBJ2-1; 7 nucleotides agree with TRBD2. The CDR3 is 14 amino acids. Per the germline V gene, CDR1 is MNHEY and CDR2 is SVGAGI. The ends lost 5 bases at V and 8 bases at J; junction bases unmatched: 9. For the CDR3, the DNA is TGTGCCAGCAGTACCGCCCGGGAGGAGGATGAGCAGTTCTTC. This sequence encodes CASSTAREEDEQFF.

The chain uses TRBV5-1 and TRBJ2-3; 9 positions match TRBD1. This CDR3 comprises 16 residues. The trim removed 3 bases at V and 6 bases at J, leaving 11 bases unmatched. Germline assignment: CDR1 SGHRS and CDR2 YFSETQ. This CDR3 reads CASSSFGGTGQDTQYF. In nucleotides, the CDR3 is TGCGCCAGCAGCTCCTTCGGGGGGACAGGGCAGGATACGCAGTATTTT.

The chain recombines TRBV2 with TRBJ2-1, with 8 positions matching TRBD2. Germline assignment: CDR1 SNHLY and CDR2 FYNNEI. The CDR3 loop spans 15 amino acids. The junction had 10 bases not matched to a gene; V was cut back by 4 bases and J by 8 bases. CDR3: CASSVSGGPRDEQFF. CDR3 nucleotide sequence: TGTGCCAGCAGTGTATCGGGAGGGCCTCGGGATGAGCAGTTCTTC. The whole variable domain, remainder taken from reference TRBV2 and TRBJ2-1, is EPEVTQTPSHQVTQMGQEVILRCVPISNHLYFYWYRQILGQKVEFLVSFYNNEISEKSEIFDDQFSVERPDGSNFTLKIRSTKLEDSAMYFCASSVSGGPRDEQFFGPGTRLTVL.

The chain joins TRBV30 to TRBJ1-2, with TRBD1 matching 9 bases. Germline V lookup: CDR1 GTSNPN, CDR2 SVGIG (reference sequence). The V segment lost 4 bases and the J segment 4 bases; nucleotides outside the gene matches: 7. The CDR3 runs to 14 residues. The CDR3 nucleotides read TGTGCCTGGAACACCGGGACAGGGTCCTATGGCTACACCTTC. Translation: CAWNTGTGSYGYTF. The entire variable domain, with the rest obtained from reference TRBV30 and TRBJ1-2, is as follows: SQTIHQWPATLVQPVGSPLSLECTVEGTSNPNLYWYRQAAGRGLQLLFYSVGIGQISSEVPQNLSASRPQDRQFILSSKKLLLSDSGFYLCAWNTGTGSYGYTFGSGTRLTVV.

The genes are TRBV11-1 and TRBJ1-6, with TRBD1 matching 10 bases. J gave up 9 bases and V 3 bases, and 2 bases lay outside the gene matches. Germline lookup yields CDR1 SGHAT and CDR2 FQDESV (reference sequence). The CDR3 has 14 amino acids. CDR3 loop: CASSFGQGVSPLHF. The CDR3, as DNA: TGTGCCAGCAGCTTTGGACAGGGGGTTTCACCCCTCCACTTT.

This clone showed up just once. The chain recombines TRBV7-9 with TRBJ1-5, with D perhaps matching TRBD1 (5 bases). The ends were cut back, 1 base at V and 3 bases at J, with 7 bases in the middle. Germline loops: CDR1 SEHNR, CDR2 FQNEAQ (reference sequence). This CDR3 is built from 14 residues. CDR3 nucleotide sequence: TGTGCCAGCAGCTTAGGGGGGTACAATCAGCCCCAGCATTTT. As protein: CASSLGGYNQPQHF.

V and J are TRBV10-2 and TRBJ1-5; the match to TRBD1 covers 9 bases. V lost 4 bases, J lost 4 bases, and 8 bases stayed unmatched. Germline V gene sequence: CDR1 WSHSY, CDR2 SAAADI. The CDR3 is 16 residues long. CDR3 sequence: CASSGEQGAGNQPQHF. The CDR3 nucleotides are TGCGCCAGCAGTGGGGAACAGGGGGCTGGAAATCAGCCCCAGCATTTT.

The V gene is TRBV11-2, the J gene TRBJ1-2; TRBD1 matches 10 bases. The CDR3 is 14 residues long. V dropped 1 base and J dropped 8; count of bases not matched to a gene: 4. Germline lookup yields CDR1 SGHAT and CDR2 FQNNGV. The CDR3 reads CASSLGGTGEGYTF. In DNA, the CDR3 is TGTGCCAGCAGCTTAGGGGGGACAGGGGAAGGCTACACCTTC.

The genes are TRBV25-1 and TRBJ2-7; no clear D. Germline V gene sequence: CDR1 MGHDK, CDR2 SYGVNS. The CDR3 covers 11 residues. V shed 8 bases and J shed 4 bases, with 9 bases lying between them. CDR3 coding DNA: TGTGCCAGCGGCGAGGAATACGAGCAGTACTTC. This codes for CASGEEYEQYF.

The rearrangement joins TRBV2 to TRBJ1-5; D not certain. The CDR3 has 15 amino acids. Germline V lookup: CDR1 SNHLY, CDR2 FYNNEI. With 3 bases removed from V and 0 bases from J, the gap between germline ends came to 9 bases. The DNA of the CDR3 is TGTGCCAGCAGTGAGCTTGGCTTTAGCAATCAGCCCCAGCATTTT. Amino acids: CASSELGFSNQPQHF.

This clone was recorded once. This chain joins TRBV7-9 and TRBJ2-1; no definite D call. The V end lost 4 bases, the J end lost 0 bases, and 10 bases lay between the germline ends. Germline CDR1 is SEHNR and CDR2 is FQNEAQ (reference sequence). The CDR3 is 15 amino acids. DNA for the CDR3: TGTGCCAGCAGCTCCCTTCCCACCTCCTACAATGAGCAGTTCTTC. Translated: CASSSLPTSYNEQFF.